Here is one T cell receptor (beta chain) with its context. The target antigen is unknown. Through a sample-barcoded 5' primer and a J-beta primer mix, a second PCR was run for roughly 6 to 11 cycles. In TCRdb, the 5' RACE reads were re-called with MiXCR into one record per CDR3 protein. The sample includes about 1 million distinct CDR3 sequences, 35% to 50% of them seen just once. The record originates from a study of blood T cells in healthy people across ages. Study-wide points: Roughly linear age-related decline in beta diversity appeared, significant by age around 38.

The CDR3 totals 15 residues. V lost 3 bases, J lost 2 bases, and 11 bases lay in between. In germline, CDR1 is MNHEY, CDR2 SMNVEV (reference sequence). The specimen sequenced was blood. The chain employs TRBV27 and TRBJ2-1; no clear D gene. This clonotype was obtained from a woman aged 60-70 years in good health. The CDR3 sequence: CASSFFPVTYNEQFF. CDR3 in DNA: TGTGCCAGCAGTTTCTTTCCAGTTACCTACAATGAGCAGTTCTTC.